This T cell receptor beta chain was captured by sequencing in a study of Tregs in tolerant kidney transplant recipients. Background on the study: A roughly three-day belatacept mixed lymphocyte reaction, sometimes plus 5-day graft donor restimulation, preceded CD4+CD25+CD127- sorting. Sorting used antibodies to exclude donor cells. Notes on the study in general: No direct test of biological reproducibility was done here. Activated donor B cell expansion appeared to reveal the most relevant donor-specific TCRbeta repertoire.

Libraries were prepared by immunoSEQ multiplex PCR; TCRdb keeps only in-frame clonotypes and omits some of them. The table lists more than 25,000 clones, approximately 80% of them singletons. Note on this clone: Its specificity is not known.

The CDR3 spans 13 residues. V was pared by 2 bases and J by 7 bases, with 9 bases between. Germline values: CDR1 ENHRY, CDR2 SYGVKD. V and J are TRBV10-3 and TRBJ2-1; D is unresolved. Sequencing was carried out using Tregs from blood cultured with allogeneic cells. The sequence was collected from a human donor in good health. The CDR3 DNA follows: TGTGCCATCAGTGAGGGTTGGGGAAATGAGCAGTTCTTC. This codes for CAISEGWGNEQFF.